A single sample gave rise to the 17 T cell receptor beta chains below, sequenced in a study of shared clonotypes between healthy human individuals (dated by TCRdb to the early 2020s). The library was obtained by the immunoSEQ multiplex PCR assay. What TCRdb holds here is the immuneACCESS table cut down to in-frame rearrangements. Part of the clones is not present; checked against another copy, under half of the missing clones reflect an unresolved V gene, and the others are unexplained. Counted in this sample were around 700,000 clones; around 90% of them appeared once. The ten largest clones capture about 24% of the sample. CD8 naive samples were obtained by positive selection for CCR7 among CD45RO-negative cells, yielding a CD45RA+CCR7+ population from which TemRA cells were excluded. Sample: naive CD8+ T cells sorted from blood. In light of the paper, this sample's cell subset or site label describes: CD45RA+CCR7+. These receptors were collected from a man aged 25 to 40 in good health.

The rearrangement links TRBV7-9 to TRBJ1-1, with D unresolved. The CDR3 length is 12 residues. Germline CDR1 SEHNR, CDR2 FQNEAQ (reference sequence). V lost 6 bases and J 7 bases, leaving 12 bases between the germline ends. As DNA, the CDR3 is TGTGCCAGCAGGGTTGACCGCGGTGAAGCTTTCTTT. Translated: CASRVDRGEAFF. The complete variable domain, with remaining parts taken from reference TRBV7-9 and TRBJ1-1, reads DTGVSQNPRHKITKRGQNVTFRCDPISEHNRLYWYRQTLGQGPEFLTYFQNEAQLEKSRLLSDRFSAERPKGSFSTLEIQRTEQGDSAMYLCASRVDRGEAFFGQGTRLTVV.

The chain couples TRBV7-9 to TRBJ2-7; 7 nucleotides match TRBD1. J lost 3 bases, V lost 2 bases, and 7 bases had no gene match. The CDR3 contains 15 residues. Germline V gene sequence: CDR1 SEHNR, CDR2 FQNEAQ (reference sequence). In nucleotides, the CDR3 is TGTGCCAGCAGCTTACAAAGGGGGACAGACTACGAGCAGTACTTC. It translates to CASSLQRGTDYEQYF.

The count of this clone is one. The chain combines TRBV4-1 with TRBJ2-3; TRBD2 agrees at 11 bases. CDR1 and CDR2 from the germline V gene are MGHRA and YSYEKL. The CDR3 has 20 amino acids. J gave up 0 bases and V 1 base, and 12 bases lay outside the gene matches. CDR3 in DNA: TGCGCCAGCAGCCAAGTGGGACCCGGGACTAGCGGTTCTAGCACAGATACGCAGTATTTT. This translates into CASSQVGPGTSGSSTDTQYF.

The rearrangement uses TRBV28 and TRBJ2-3; D gene uncertain. The CDR3 extends over 10 amino acids. Germline assignment: CDR1 MDHEN and CDR2 SYDVKM. V was trimmed by 4 bases and J by 6 bases, leaving 2 bases between them. CDR3 sequence: CASSYDTQYF. The CDR3 coding sequence is TGTGCCAGCAGTTACGATACGCAGTATTTT.

The chain has TRBV27 and TRBJ2-1; D is ambiguous. This CDR3 comprises 17 residues. The germline V gene has CDR1 MNHEY and CDR2 SMNVEV (reference sequence). The V end was cut by 4 bases, the J end by 0 bases, with 16 bases between. CDR3 in DNA: TGTGCCAGCAGTTCACCCCCCCTCGACTTCTCCTACAATGAGCAGTTCTTC. Translating it yields CASSSPPLDFSYNEQFF.

The V and J genes are TRBV7-9 and TRBJ1-1; the D is unclear. This CDR3 has 12 amino acids. The V end was cut by 1 base, the J end by 6 bases, with 6 bases between. Germline CDR1 SEHNR, CDR2 FQNEAQ (reference sequence). CDR3 amino acids: CASSLDGSEAFF. The CDR3 region has the DNA TGTGCCAGCAGCTTAGACGGGTCTGAAGCTTTCTTT. Together with reference TRBV7-9 and TRBJ1-1, the CDR3 gives the full variable domain: DTGVSQNPRHKITKRGQNVTFRCDPISEHNRLYWYRQTLGQGPEFLTYFQNEAQLEKSRLLSDRFSAERPKGSFSTLEIQRTEQGDSAMYLCASSLDGSEAFFGQGTRLTVV.

The gene calls are TRBV7-9 and TRBJ2-5; D is possibly TRBD1 (5 bases). CDR1 SEHNR and CDR2 FQNEAQ come from the germline V gene (reference sequence). The V gene lost 0 bases and the J gene lost 4 bases, with 15 bases spanning the gap. This CDR3 region has 16 residues. CDR3 region: CASSLAPGLGSETQYF. The CDR3 nucleotides read TGTGCCAGCAGCTTAGCACCAGGGTTGGGGTCAGAGACCCAGTACTTC.

The chain combines TRBV5-4 with TRBJ2-5; the D gene is possibly TRBD2 (6 bases). Germline CDR1 reads SGHNT; CDR2 reads YYREEE (reference sequence). The CDR3 loop spans 13 amino acids. V shed 4 bases and J shed 5 bases, with 12 bases lying between them. This CDR3 reads CASSERAGETQYF. The CDR3 DNA sequence: TGTGCCAGCAGCGAAAGGGCGGGGGAGACCCAGTACTTC.

The chain employs TRBV19 and TRBJ2-7; D is ambiguous. CDR1 and CDR2 from the germline V gene are LNHDA and SQIVND (reference sequence). V was cut by 0 bases and J by 2 bases, with 17 bases left in between. CDR3 size: 17 residues. CDR3 in amino acids: CASSIDRYRSSTYEQYF. The CDR3 nucleotides are TGTGCCAGTAGTATAGATCGGTACCGGAGTTCGACCTACGAGCAGTACTTC.

On this clone: At one boundary the junction diverges from the germline segment, which might be a read error. The same CDR3 arises from other DNA sequences in this sample as well. This rearrangement joins TRBV7-7 to TRBJ2-5, with 9 bases matching TRBD2. The CDR3 runs 13 residues. Germline V gene data show CDR1 as SSHAT and CDR2 as FNYEAQ (reference sequence). CDR3 in amino acids: CASSLAGAETQYF. CDR3 nucleotides: TGTGCTAGCAGTTTAGCGGGAGCAGAGACCCAGTACTTC.

The chain has TRBV29-1 and TRBJ1-1; possible D gene TRBD1, 5 bases. The germline V gene has CDR1 SQVTM and CDR2 ANQGSEA. The V gene lost 6 bases and the J gene lost 1 base, with 15 bases spanning the gap. This CDR3 contains 14 residues. CDR3 in DNA: TGCAGCGTCATGGGGACGGGGCCGAACACTGAAGCTTTCTTT. Amino acids: CSVMGTGPNTEAFF.

The J gene is TRBJ2-6, the V gene TRBV11-2; D remains ambiguous. Per germline, CDR1 SGHAT and CDR2 FQNNGV. V gave up 1 base and J gave up 1 base, with 11 bases separating them. The CDR3 runs to 17 residues. The CDR3, as DNA: TGTGCCAGCAGCTTAGTGGGCAGAAAGTCTGGGGCCAACGTCCTGACTTTC. Protein product: CASSLVGRKSGANVLTF. Variable domain in full (rest from reference TRBV11-2 and TRBJ2-6): EAGVAQSPRYKIIEKRQSVAFWCNPISGHATLYWYQQILGQGPKLLIQFQNNGVVDDSQLPKDRFSAERLKGVDSTLKIQPAKLEDSAVYLCASSLVGRKSGANVLTFGAGSRLTVL.

V gene TRBV13 combines with J gene TRBJ2-2, with a tentative D call TRBD2 (6 bases). The length of the CDR3 is 16 residues. V was cut by 5 bases and J by 5 bases, with 18 bases left in between. Germline CDR1 and CDR2: PRHDT and FYEKMQ (reference sequence). This CDR3 reads CASSQLGASETGELFF. For the CDR3, the DNA is TGTGCCAGCAGCCAACTTGGGGCTAGCGAGACCGGGGAGCTGTTTTTT.

The rearrangement joins TRBV6-5 to TRBJ1-1; D is unclear. The germline CDR1 and CDR2 sequences are MNHEY and SVGAGI. The CDR3 length is 15 residues. Trimming removed 5 bases from V and 7 bases from J, with 20 bases in between. This CDR3 reads CASSPRHLWGIEAFF. CDR3 bases: TGTGCCAGCAGTCCGCGACACCTGTGGGGAATTGAAGCTTTCTTT.

The rearrangement links TRBV6-5 to TRBJ2-1; D remains ambiguous. Trimming left V 7 bases short and J 0 bases short, with 13 bases between. The CDR3 length is 15 residues. The germline V gene encodes CDR1 MNHEY and CDR2 SVGAGI. The CDR3 nucleotides read TGTGCCAGCAAATTAACGACAATCTCCTACAATGAGCAGTTCTTC. Its translation is CASKLTTISYNEQFF.

CDR3 protein: CASSSTGDSTKNIQYF. DNA for the CDR3: TGTGCCAGCAGCTCCACGGGGGACTCGACCAAAAACATTCAGTACTTC. This chain links TRBV7-9 with TRBJ2-4, with a tentative D call TRBD2 (6 bases). Germline-derived CDR1 and CDR2 are SEHNR and FQNEAQ (reference sequence). V gave up 4 bases and J gave up 2 bases, with 15 bases separating them. The CDR3 is 16 residues long.

The chain uses TRBV9 and TRBJ2-7; 7 nucleotides align to TRBD2. There are 17 residues in the CDR3. The trim removed 0 bases at V and 0 bases at J, leaving 9 bases unmatched. Germline-derived CDR1 and CDR2 are SGDLS and YYNGEE. The CDR3 region is CASSVDRASGVSYEQYF. In DNA form, the CDR3 reads TGTGCCAGCAGCGTAGACCGGGCTAGCGGAGTCTCCTACGAGCAGTACTTC.